A single sample gave rise to the 22 T cell receptor beta chains below, sequenced in a study of T cells in Graves' hyperthyroidism and ophthalmopathy. The investigators amplified TCR beta CDR3 regions from RNA transcripts. TCR CDR3 underwent first-round RT-PCR with the HTBI primer set. One entry per CDR3 protein, called by TCRdb with MiXCR from the multiplex PCR reads. The sample holds 330,000 or so distinct CDR3 sequences, around 20% seen once. Material: blood. The receptor source for this set is a man in his fifties or sixties with Graves' ophthalmopathy.

The sample holds many counts of this clonotype. The V call is TRBV5-1, the J call TRBJ1-6; D ambiguous. Looked up from germline, CDR1 is SGHRS and CDR2 is YFSETQ. The CDR3 totals 14 residues. V shed 0 bases and J shed 8 bases, with 9 bases lying between them. DNA of the CDR3: TGCGCCAGCAGCTTGGGTGGAAATGATTCACCCCTCCACTTT. It translates to CASSLGGNDSPLHF.

The V call is TRBV20-1, the J call TRBJ2-2; D assignment may be TRBD1 or TRBD2 (7 bases each). Germline V gene lookup returns CDR1 DFQATT and CDR2 SNEGSKA (reference sequence). The CDR3 sequence is 15 residues long. V gave up 2 bases and J gave up 4 bases, with 14 bases separating them. This CDR3 reads CSARQVRGGTGELFF. CDR3 nucleotides: TGCAGTGCTAGACAAGTCAGGGGGGGCACCGGGGAGCTGTTTTTT.

This clonotype was detected many times. The CDR3 sequence: CASGRTNYGYTF. In DNA form, the CDR3 reads TGTGCCAGCGGTCGCACTAACTATGGCTACACCTTC. V usage is TRBV6-1 and J usage is TRBJ1-2, with D unclear. CDR1 is MNHNS, CDR2 SASEGT, per germline. This CDR3 region has 12 residues. The V end lost 8 bases, the J end lost 0 bases, and 7 bases lay between the germline ends.

On this clonotype: This may come from a read error, since a much larger clone is one base off. The rearrangement links TRBV6-2 or TRBV6-3 to TRBJ2-3, with TRBD2 matching over 9 bases. The CDR3 spans 16 residues. Germline values: CDR1 MNHEY, CDR2 SVGEGT. With 2 bases clipped from V and 5 bases from J, the junction kept 8 bases outside the gene matches. In DNA form, the CDR3 reads TGTGCCAGCAGTTACGGGGCGGGAGGGCCCGTAGATACGCAGTATTTT. Protein product: CASSYGAGGPVDTQYF.

V gene TRBV6-1 combines with J gene TRBJ1-1; maybe TRBD1 (6 bases). The CDR3 runs to 15 residues. Germline V gives CDR1 MNHNS, CDR2 SASEGT. V lost 9 bases and J 0 bases, leaving 17 bases between the germline ends. The CDR3: CASRPGTLMNTEAFF. In nucleotides, the CDR3 is TGTGCCAGTCGCCCCGGGACACTCATGAACACTGAAGCTTTCTTT.

This clonotype was seen repeatedly, ten times or more. The chain combines TRBV7-9 with TRBJ2-5; perhaps TRBD2 as D (6 bases). This CDR3 comprises 16 residues. The V gene's germline CDR1 is SEHNR and CDR2 FQNEAQ (reference sequence). V dropped 1 base and J dropped 5 bases, with 17 bases sitting between them. The CDR3 region is CASSLVREILQETQYF. Here the CDR3 DNA reads TGTGCCAGCAGCTTAGTCCGGGAGATCCTCCAGGAGACCCAGTACTTC.

In this sample, this clonotype turned up many times. The chain joins TRBV5-1 to TRBJ2-7, with a tentative D call TRBD1 (6 bases). The CDR3 extends over 17 amino acids. Germline CDR1 SGHRS, CDR2 YFSETQ. V dropped 4 bases and J dropped 4 bases, with 24 bases sitting between them. CDR3 sequence: CASSPRKGVRVEYEQYF. The CDR3 DNA follows: TGCGCCAGCAGCCCGCGGAAGGGGGTTCGAGTCGAGTACGAGCAGTACTTC.

The sample holds a few counts of this clonotype. The chain carries TRBV6-2 or TRBV6-3 and TRBJ2-7; TRBD1 is a possible D gene (5 bases). Trimming stripped 2 bases from V and 0 bases from J, with 14 bases between. CDR1 MNHEY and CDR2 SVGEGT come from the germline V gene. This CDR3 is built from 16 residues. The CDR3 DNA sequence: TGTGCCAGCAGTTACGACAGAACCCAGTCCTCCTACGAGCAGTACTTC. Translation: CASSYDRTQSSYEQYF.

CDR3: CASSYAVTDSRETQYF. The CDR3, as DNA: TGTGCCAGCAGTTACGCTGTGACGGATAGCCGGGAGACCCAGTACTTC. This chain links TRBV6-5 with TRBJ2-5; D is unclear. The CDR3 contains 16 residues. V lost 2 bases and J lost 5, with 18 bases in between. In germline, CDR1 is MNHEY, CDR2 SVGAGI.

This clonotype has at least ten counts. The gene calls are TRBV20-1 and TRBJ1-1, with a tentative D call TRBD1 (6 bases). The germline gives CDR1 DFQATT, CDR2 SNEGSKA (reference sequence). The CDR3 loop spans 13 amino acids. Trimming removed 2 bases at V and 7 bases at J, with 14 bases between. CDR3: CSARKRGGLEAFF. CDR3 DNA sequence: TGCAGTGCTAGAAAGCGGGGGGGGCTTGAAGCTTTCTTT.

This clonotype was picked up a small number of times. The gene calls are TRBV28 and TRBJ2-1; D perhaps matches TRBD2 (6 bases). The germline gives CDR1 MDHEN, CDR2 SYDVKM. CDR3 length: 14 residues. Trimming cost V 6 bases and J 8 bases, with 17 bases left between them. The CDR3 bases are TGTGCCAGCAGATACACGGGAGTTAGCGATGAGCAGTTCTTC. This codes for CASRYTGVSDEQFF.

The table lists this clonotype with many counts. V is TRBV18 and J is TRBJ2-7, with D perhaps matching TRBD1 or TRBD2 (6 bases each). CDR1 is KGHSH and CDR2 is LQKENI in the germline V gene. This CDR3 is 14 amino acids long. Between the trimmed V and J ends, which lost 6 bases and 2 bases, there was a span of 14 bases. CDR3 DNA sequence: TGTGCCAGCTCCCGAACTGGGGGGCCCTACGAGCAGTACTTC. Its protein product is CASSRTGGPYEQYF.

This clonotype was seen many times. This chain connects TRBV3-1 to TRBJ1-6, with unresolved D. Germline CDR1 reads LGHDT; CDR2 reads YNNKEL (reference sequence). V was clipped by 4 bases and J by 7 bases, with 8 bases between them. This CDR3 is built from 13 residues. CDR3 bases: TGTGCCAGCAGCCTGGCCTCCAATTCACCCCTCCACTTT. Translating gives CASSLASNSPLHF.

This clonotype has ten or more counts. The rearrangement joins TRBV7-3 to TRBJ2-1; the match to TRBD2 covers 8 bases. Losses at the gene ends were 5 bases for V and 4 bases for J; bases not matched to a gene: 7. Germline lookup yields CDR1 SGHTA and CDR2 FQGTGA. This CDR3 region has 15 residues. The chain's CDR3 is CASSKIIAGYNEQFF. CDR3 in DNA: TGTGCCAGCAGCAAAATTATAGCGGGGTACAATGAGCAGTTCTTC.

This clonotype was seen a handful of times. The chain recombines TRBV12-3 or TRBV12-4 with TRBJ2-1, with TRBD2 matching 11 bases. The CDR3 contains 19 residues. Trimming at V came to 3 bases and at J to 3 bases, leaving 13 bases not matched to a gene. The CDR3 nucleotides are TGTGCCAGCAGTTTTCATGGTAGCGGGAGGGCCAGGGTCTACAATGAGCAGTTCTTC. It specifies CASSFHGSGRARVYNEQFF.

This clonotype was observed a handful of times. The rearrangement joins TRBV20-1 to TRBJ2-7; TRBD2 is a possible D gene (6 bases). V was pared by 2 bases and J by 6 bases, with 17 bases between. The length of the CDR3 is 14 residues. The germline V gene encodes CDR1 DFQATT and CDR2 SNEGSKA (reference sequence). The CDR3 sequence: CSARPGGASLEQYF. CDR3 nucleotides: TGCAGTGCTAGACCCGGAGGGGCCTCGCTCGAGCAGTACTTC.

This clonotype was seen a few times. The chain joins TRBV12-3 or TRBV12-4 to TRBJ2-1, with a weak D call TRBD2 (6 bases). The ends were cut back, 7 bases at V and 3 bases at J, with 22 bases in the middle. This CDR3 region has 17 residues. The CDR3 DNA sequence: TGTGCCAGCACGGAGGGACTTCTCGCACCTAACTACAATGAGCAGTTCTTC. This encodes CASTEGLLAPNYNEQFF.

Worth noting for this clonotype: This may be a read error: a much more frequent sequence differs by one nucleotide. The chain carries TRBV2 and TRBJ2-3; no firm D call. CDR1 is SNHLY and CDR2 is FYNNEI in the germline V gene. This CDR3 has 11 residues. The CDR3 spells CANSDRDTQYF. In DNA, the CDR3 is TGTGCCAACAGTGATCGAGATACGCAGTATTTT. Full variable domain (rest looked up from reference TRBV2 and TRBJ2-3): EPEVTQTPSHQVTQMGQEVILRCVPISNHLYFYWYRQILGQKVEFLVSFYNNEISEKSEIFDDQFSVERPDGSNFTLKIRSTKLEDSAMYFCANSDRDTQYFGPGTRLTVL.

The rearrangement uses TRBV6-9 and TRBJ2-3; TRBD2 matches at 8 bases. Germline V gives CDR1 MNHGY, CDR2 SVAAGI. J lost 6 bases, V lost 3 bases, and 14 bases had no gene match. The CDR3 sequence is 17 residues long. The CDR3 DNA reads as TGTGCCAGCAGTTACGGGCCGGCCGCGGGAGGATTCGATACGCAGTATTTT. Its translation is CASSYGPAAGGFDTQYF.

V gene TRBV19 combines with J gene TRBJ2-7; D possibly uses TRBD1 or TRBD2 (5 bases each). The CDR3 spans 16 residues. Trimming removed 4 bases from V and 0 bases from J, with 16 bases in between. Per the germline V gene, CDR1 is LNHDA and CDR2 is SQIVND (reference sequence). The CDR3 coding sequence is TGTGCCAGTAGTAGAAGCCGGGACCCGAGCTCCTACGAGCAGTACTTC. This codes for CASSRSRDPSSYEQYF.

The sample holds a few counts of this clonotype. This chain links TRBV5-1 with TRBJ2-7, with D uncertain. V gave up 2 bases and J gave up 2 bases, with 11 bases separating them. CDR1 and CDR2 from the germline V gene are SGHRS and YFSETQ. The CDR3 length is 14 residues. CDR3 protein: CASSLLRPAYEQYF. The CDR3 nucleotides read TGCGCCAGCAGCTTACTTCGGCCCGCCTACGAGCAGTACTTC.

The chain links TRBV24-1 to TRBJ1-2; D is perhaps TRBD1 (6 bases). The CDR3 sequence is 13 residues long. CDR1 is KGHDR, CDR2 SFDVKD, per germline. Trimming took 9 bases from V and 7 from J, leaving 17 bases between them. CDR3 in amino acids: CATEDSTVSGYTF. Written as DNA, the CDR3 is TGTGCCACCGAGGACAGCACAGTGAGTGGCTACACCTTC.